Listed below are T cell receptor beta chains from one sample, sequenced in a study of pediatric ulcerative colitis. Assay: immunoSEQ multiplex PCR; the TCRdb copy retains only in-frame clones and omits some. The sample lists 15,000 to 20,000 clones, 65% to 75% seen once, with roughly 3.1% in the top ten. Sequenced sample: gut tissue. All receptors come from a girl aged 5-17 years with moderate ulcerative colitis. The CDR3 runs from the conserved cysteine through the conserved F or W. The D gene is left open where the match is weak.

D gene,V gene,J gene,CDR3 DNA,CDR3 protein
TRBD1,TRBV28,TRBJ1-2,TGTGCCAGCAGCCAGAATCGACAGGGGGAAGGCTACACCTTC,CASSQNRQGEGYTF
TRBD2,TRBV7-2,TRBJ2-7,TGTGCCAGCACCATTACTAGCGGGGGGTCCTACGAGCAGTACTTC,CASTITSGGSYEQYF
.,TRBV19,TRBJ2-3,TGTGCCAGTAGTATGTTCGGGTTAACTAGCACAGATACGCAGTATTTT,CASSMFGLTSTDTQYF
TRBD1,TRBV25-1,TRBJ1-5,TGTGCCAGCAGTCATTCAGGGGGTGGCGGCAATCAGCCCCAGCATTTT,CASSHSGGGGNQPQHF
.,TRBV19,TRBJ1-4,TGTGCCAGTAGTTTCAGGGGACAAGAAAAACTGTTTTTT,CASSFRGQEKLFF
.,TRBV29-1,TRBJ1-2,TGCAGCGTTGTTGGGCAGTCTTTCGGTCCCACCTTC,CSVVGQSFGPTF
.,TRBV27,TRBJ1-3,TGTGCCAGCATTTCAGAGGGAAACACCATATATTTT,CASISEGNTIYF
.,TRBV11-1,TRBJ1-1,TGTGCCAGCAGCCCGACTCGAGACACTGAAGCTTTCTTT,CASSPTRDTEAFF
.,TRBV2,TRBJ1-2,TGTGCCAGCTCCCAGGTACAGGTTCACTATGGCTACACCTTC,CASSQVQVHYGYTF
.,TRBV29-1,TRBJ2-7,TGCAGCGCCTCCGGGACTGAGATCTACGAGCAGTACTTC,CSASGTEIYEQYF
.,TRBV29-1,TRBJ1-2,TGCAGCGTCCGAACAGATGGCTACACCTTC,CSVRTDGYTF
TRBD1,TRBV28,TRBJ2-7,TGTGCCAGCAGTGATATTCCGGGACAGGGGCCCTACGAGCAGTACTTC,CASSDIPGQGPYEQYF